This passage covers 30 T cell receptor beta chains from one sample sequenced in a study of cytomegalovirus exposure and HLA in healthy donors. PCR involved 60 Vbeta and 13 Jbeta primers. Using immunoSEQ multiplex PCR, the repertoire was profiled, and TCRdb retains in-frame clones only, with some absent. The sample lists roughly 180,000 clones, 80% to 85% occurring once. The specimen was PBMCs. The receptors were gathered from a boy between 2 and 10 years old in good health and CMV-seronegative.

This clone has only one observation. The chain is built from TRBV18 and TRBJ1-3; D remains unclear. V lost 3 bases and J 0 bases, leaving 9 bases between the germline ends. This CDR3 region has 15 residues. Germline V gives CDR1 KGHSH, CDR2 LQKENI. CDR3 residues: CASSPTRSSGNTIYF. In nucleotides, the CDR3 is TGTGCCAGCTCACCTACAAGGAGCTCTGGAAACACCATATATTTT.

Only a few counts were recorded for this clone. This chain joins TRBV14 and TRBJ2-2; perhaps TRBD1 as D (5 bases). Germline CDR1 reads SGHDN; CDR2 reads FVKESK. Trimming left V 6 bases short and J 5 bases short, with 16 bases between. This CDR3 contains 15 residues. The CDR3 nucleotides are TGTGCCAGCAGTATAGACAGAACCACGACCGGGGAGCTGTTTTTT. It yields the protein CASSIDRTTTGELFF.

This clone showed up just a few times. The V and J genes are TRBV29-1 and TRBJ1-1; a weak D match, TRBD1 (5 bases). Germline CDR1 and CDR2: SQVTM and ANQGSEA. V lost 0 bases and J lost 1, with 6 bases in between. This CDR3 region has 13 residues. CDR3 amino acids: CSVEETENTEAFF. CDR3 nucleotides: TGCAGCGTTGAAGAGACAGAGAACACTGAAGCTTTCTTT. Using reference TRBV29-1 and TRBJ1-1 for the parts outside the CDR3, the full variable domain is SAVISQKPSRDICQRGTSLTIQCQVDSQVTMMFWYRQQPGQSLTLIATANQGSEATYESGFVIDKFPISRPNLTFSTLTVSNMSPEDSSIYLCSVEETENTEAFFGQGTRLTVV.

The CDR3 nucleotides are TGTGCCAGCAGCCGCGACGGGGGGGAGCTGTTTTTT. This gives the protein CASSRDGGELFF. The rearrangement joins TRBV6-5 to TRBJ2-2, with D unresolved. The CDR3 spans 12 residues. Germline CDR1 reads MNHEY; CDR2 reads SVGAGI. V was shortened by 6 bases and J by 8 bases, with 10 bases between the two germline ends.

This clone was detected only a few times. The rearrangement links TRBV10-3 to TRBJ1-2, with TRBD1 identical over 9 bases. Germline V gene lookup returns CDR1 ENHRY and CDR2 SYGVKD. CDR3 length: 15 residues. V shed 2 bases, J shed 6 bases, and the junction held 7 bases outside the gene matches. DNA of the CDR3: TGTGCCATCAGTGAGCCTACAGGGGGCTGGGATGGCTACACCTTC. This gives the protein CAISEPTGGWDGYTF.

The chain carries TRBV11-3 and TRBJ1-6, with D maybe TRBD1 (5 bases). The germline V gene encodes CDR1 SGHNT and CDR2 YENEEA. V was trimmed by 8 bases and J by 9 bases, leaving 11 bases between them. The CDR3 length is 12 residues. The CDR3, as DNA: TGTGCCAGCGCCCGGGGGAGTTCACCCCTCCACTTT. Its protein is CASARGSSPLHF.

The chain is built from TRBV7-8 and TRBJ2-2; 9 bases map to TRBD2. Germline CDR1 is SGHVS and CDR2 is FQNEAQ. The CDR3 has 17 amino acids. Trimming at V came to 1 base and at J to 7 bases, leaving 10 bases not matched to a gene. CDR3 region: CASSLGSGRSVGGELFF. The DNA for the CDR3 is TGTGCCAGCAGCTTAGGTAGCGGGAGATCGGTCGGCGGGGAGCTGTTTTTT.

This chain links TRBV5-6 with TRBJ2-7, with TRBD2 matching 9 bases. The trim removed 2 bases at V and 1 base at J, leaving 13 bases unmatched. The CDR3 sequence is 18 residues long. Germline values: CDR1 SGHDT, CDR2 YYEEEE. The CDR3 nucleotides are TGTGCCAGCAGCTTAAGAACAAATAGCGGGGGCGAATCCTACGAGCAGTACGTC. Encoded protein: CASSLRTNSGGESYEQYV.

The chain's CDR3 is CASSLALAAAYNEQFF. The CDR3 bases are TGTGCCAGCAGCTTAGCCCTAGCGGCCGCCTACAATGAGCAGTTCTTC. The chain recombines TRBV13 with TRBJ2-1; 7 bases align to TRBD2. Losses at the gene ends were 1 base for V and 2 bases for J; bases not matched to a gene: 5. Germline V gene sequence: CDR1 PRHDT, CDR2 FYEKMQ (reference sequence). The length of the CDR3 is 16 residues.

This sequence joins TRBV7-2 and TRBJ1-2, with a weak D call TRBD1 (5 bases). The length of the CDR3 is 15 residues. The germline V gene has CDR1 SGHTA and CDR2 FQGNSA. V lost 5 bases and J lost 5, with 18 bases in between. The CDR3 loop reads CASSERGRQKYGYTF. The CDR3, as DNA: TGTGCCAGCAGCGAGCGGGGGAGGCAGAAGTATGGCTACACCTTC.

The V and J genes are TRBV5-5 and TRBJ2-7, with 11 bases matching TRBD1. There are 15 residues in the CDR3. The junction had 7 bases not matched to a gene; V was cut back by 4 bases and J by 4 bases. The germline gives CDR1 SGHKS, CDR2 YYEKEE (reference sequence). CDR3 in amino acids: CASSQWTGGKYEQYF. CDR3 in DNA: TGTGCCAGCAGCCAGTGGACAGGGGGCAAGTACGAGCAGTACTTC.

V is TRBV5-6 and J is TRBJ1-2; D perhaps matches TRBD1 (5 bases). The V and J ends lost 6 bases and 8 bases respectively, with 17 bases between them. Germline lookup yields CDR1 SGHDT and CDR2 YYEEEE. The CDR3 is made up of 13 amino acids. The CDR3 loop is CASTQGLGCGYTF. CDR3 DNA: TGTGCCAGCACCCAGGGCCTTGGCTGCGGCTACACCTTC.

This clone occurred a few times. The genes are TRBV4-1 and TRBJ2-5; TRBD2 aligns across 10 bases. This CDR3 is built from 16 residues. Germline CDR1 and CDR2: MGHRA and YSYEKL. Unmatched junction bases numbered 4, after V lost 3 bases and J lost 0 bases. CDR3 amino acids: CASSQEAGGYQETQYF. CDR3 in DNA: TGCGCCAGCAGCCAGGAAGCGGGGGGGTACCAAGAGACCCAGTACTTC.

V usage is TRBV12-5 and J usage is TRBJ2-3; D may be TRBD1 (6 bases). This CDR3 spans 16 amino acids. Germline CDR1 is LGHNT and CDR2 is FRNRAP. Trimming removed 6 bases from V and 0 bases from J, with 16 bases in between. The DNA of the CDR3 is TGTGCTAGTGGACCCATGGGGGCGTCTAGCACAGATACGCAGTATTTT. Its translation: CASGPMGASSTDTQYF.

The genes are TRBV18 and TRBJ1-6; D not resolved. This CDR3 comprises 15 residues. Per germline, CDR1 KGHSH and CDR2 LQKENI. Trimming took 6 bases from V and 1 from J, leaving 10 bases between them. For the CDR3, the DNA is TGTGCCAGCTCTCATGAGGGTTCCTATAATTCACCCCTCCACTTT. The encoded protein is CASSHEGSYNSPLHF.

This chain uses TRBV5-5 with TRBJ1-1; D remains ambiguous. The V gene lost 2 bases and the J gene lost 6 bases, with 14 bases spanning the gap. The CDR3 totals 14 residues. From germline, CDR1 is SGHKS and CDR2 YYEKEE (reference sequence). DNA of the CDR3: TGTGCCAGCAGCTTTAGAGGTGTGTCCGCTGAAGCTTTCTTT. Translating it yields CASSFRGVSAEAFF.

This chain joins TRBV6-1 and TRBJ2-3; 8 bases are a match to TRBD1. Germline-derived CDR1 and CDR2 are MNHNS and SASEGT. The CDR3 extends over 15 amino acids. With 3 bases clipped from V and 3 bases from J, the junction kept 5 bases outside the gene matches. The DNA for the CDR3 is TGTGCCAGCAGTGACAGACAGGGGATAACAGATACGCAGTATTTT. It is translated as CASSDRQGITDTQYF.

The chain combines TRBV6-5 with TRBJ2-7; 7 bases are shared with TRBD1. The CDR3 has 15 amino acids. With 5 bases clipped from V and 4 bases from J, the junction kept 11 bases outside the gene matches. CDR1 and CDR2 from the germline V gene are MNHEY and SVGAGI. CDR3 sequence reads: CASSVPRQGTYEQYF. The CDR3 DNA reads TGTGCCAGCAGTGTACCGAGACAGGGCACTTACGAGCAGTACTTC.

A single count supports this clone. V usage is TRBV19 and J usage is TRBJ2-3; 12 bases are a match to TRBD1. Germline V gives CDR1 LNHDA, CDR2 SQIVND (reference sequence). V lost 8 bases and J lost 4; bases outside the gene matches: 10. The CDR3 length is 16 residues. The DNA for the CDR3 is TGTGCCAGTTCCACTTGGGGACAGGGGGCATCAGATACGCAGTATTTT. Protein product: CASSTWGQGASDTQYF.

The gene calls are TRBV27 and TRBJ2-7; tentative D call: TRBD1 (5 bases). The CDR3 consists of 15 residues. V dropped 2 bases and J dropped 3 bases, with 14 bases sitting between them. Germline V gene sequence: CDR1 MNHEY, CDR2 SMNVEV (reference sequence). CDR3 sequence (DNA): TGTGCCAGCAGTTTAATAGGTGACAGATACTACGAGCAGTACTTC. As protein: CASSLIGDRYYEQYF.

The chain joins TRBV6-5 to TRBJ1-2; TRBD1 matches 8 bases. From germline, CDR1 is MNHEY and CDR2 SVGAGI. The CDR3 loop spans 14 amino acids. V lost 0 bases to trimming and J lost 6 bases; unmatched junction nucleotides: 3. The CDR3 is CASSYSDRGDGYTF. The CDR3 DNA reads TGTGCCAGCAGTTACTCTGACAGGGGCGATGGCTACACCTTC.

This clone has a handful of counts. The CDR3 loop reads CASSPDGGVGYGYTF. CDR3 nucleotides: TGTGCCAGCAGCCCGGACGGGGGAGTCGGCTATGGCTACACCTTC. The chain recombines TRBV5-4 with TRBJ1-2, with D possibly matching TRBD1 (5 bases). Between the trimmed V and J ends, which lost 4 bases and 4 bases, there was a span of 17 bases. Germline V gives CDR1 SGHNT, CDR2 YYREEE (reference sequence). This CDR3 contains 15 residues.

The chain couples TRBV7-9 to TRBJ1-2; unclear D gene. Germline V gene data show CDR1 as SEHNR and CDR2 as FQNEAQ (reference sequence). Trimming shortened V by 4 bases and J by 3 bases, and 9 bases separated the two germline ends. The CDR3 is 13 amino acids. The CDR3 spells CASSSESDYGYTF. The CDR3 nucleotides are TGTGCCAGCAGCTCCGAATCGGACTATGGCTACACCTTC. The full variable domain, in which reference TRBV7-9 and TRBJ1-2 provide the parts outside the CDR3, is DTGVSQNPRHKITKRGQNVTFRCDPISEHNRLYWYRQTLGQGPEFLTYFQNEAQLEKSRLLSDRFSAERPKGSFSTLEIQRTEQGDSAMYLCASSSESDYGYTFGSGTRLTVV.

The chain uses TRBV19 and TRBJ1-2, with 10 bases that match TRBD1. V dropped 3 bases and J dropped 6; count of bases not matched to a gene: 4. There are 14 residues in the CDR3. Germline CDR1 is LNHDA and CDR2 is SQIVND (reference sequence). CDR3 amino acids: CASSIRQGADGYTF. DNA for the CDR3: TGTGCCAGTAGTATTCGACAGGGGGCCGATGGCTACACCTTC.

The chain carries TRBV27 and TRBJ2-7, with D unclear. The ends were cut back, 3 bases at V and 7 bases at J, with 10 bases in the middle. Germline V gene lookup returns CDR1 MNHEY and CDR2 SMNVEV (reference sequence). The CDR3 is 12 residues long. The chain's CDR3 is CASSFVGNEQYF. CDR3 DNA: TGTGCCAGCAGTTTTGTCGGTAATGAGCAGTACTTC.

The chain recombines TRBV5-1 with TRBJ1-1; D is uncertain. The V gene lost 4 bases and the J gene lost 1 base, with 17 bases spanning the gap. The length of the CDR3 is 16 residues. Per the germline V gene, CDR1 is SGHRS and CDR2 is YFSETQ. The CDR3: CASSPNIRGRNTEAFF. The CDR3 DNA sequence: TGCGCCAGCAGCCCTAACATCCGGGGAAGGAACACTGAAGCTTTCTTT.

This chain uses TRBV9 with TRBJ2-1, with 12 bases lining up with TRBD1. The CDR3 consists of 16 residues. Losses at the gene ends were 0 bases for V and 8 bases for J; bases not matched to a gene: 6. Germline lookup yields CDR1 SGDLS and CDR2 YYNGEE. The CDR3 DNA reads as TGTGCCAGCAGCGTAGGCTTGGGACAGGGGGCCCATGAGCAGTTCTTC. Its translation: CASSVGLGQGAHEQFF.

The rearrangement links TRBV29-1 to TRBJ2-1; the match to TRBD2 covers 8 bases. Looked up from germline, CDR1 is SQVTM and CDR2 is ANQGSEA. The V and J ends lost 0 bases and 12 bases, in that order; junction bases with no gene match: 13. The CDR3 is 15 amino acids. The CDR3 protein is CSVEDAGGTGARQFF. The CDR3 DNA sequence: TGCAGCGTTGAAGATGCGGGGGGTACTGGAGCGAGGCAGTTCTTC.

This chain uses TRBV5-4 with TRBJ1-1; TRBD1 matches 9 bases. The germline V gene has CDR1 SGHNT and CDR2 YYREEE (reference sequence). V trimming: 4 bases; J trimming: 5 bases; junction bases outside the gene matches: 9. This CDR3 comprises 15 residues. CDR3 bases: TGTGCCAGCAGCCCGACAGGGGGACGGGAGACTGAAGCTTTCTTT. Translation: CASSPTGGRETEAFF.

The CDR3 is CAWSFSSYNSPLHF. The DNA for the CDR3 is TGTGCCTGGAGTTTCAGCTCCTATAATTCACCCCTCCACTTT. The chain joins TRBV30 to TRBJ1-6; no definite D call. Germline CDR1 is GTSNPN and CDR2 is SVGIG (reference sequence). This CDR3 has 14 amino acids. Trimming removed 2 bases at V and 0 bases at J, with 5 bases between.